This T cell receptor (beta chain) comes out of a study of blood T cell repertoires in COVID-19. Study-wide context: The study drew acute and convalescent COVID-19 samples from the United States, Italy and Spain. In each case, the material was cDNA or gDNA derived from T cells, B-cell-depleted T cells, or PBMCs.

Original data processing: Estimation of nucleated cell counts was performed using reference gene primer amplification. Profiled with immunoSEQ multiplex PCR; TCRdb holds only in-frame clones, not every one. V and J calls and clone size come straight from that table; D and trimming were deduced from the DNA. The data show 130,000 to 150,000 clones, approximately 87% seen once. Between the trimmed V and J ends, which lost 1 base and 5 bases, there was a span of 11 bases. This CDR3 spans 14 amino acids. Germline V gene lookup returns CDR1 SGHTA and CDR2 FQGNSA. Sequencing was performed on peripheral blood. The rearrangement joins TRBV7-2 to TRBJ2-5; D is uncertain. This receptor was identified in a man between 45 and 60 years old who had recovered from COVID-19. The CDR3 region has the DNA TGTGCCAGCAGCTTAGAACAGTTCTCCGAGACCCAGTACTTC. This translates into CASSLEQFSETQYF.